One and the same sample provided the 23 T cell receptor beta chains below, sequenced in a study of T cell clones after liver transplantation. The assay was immunoSEQ multiplex PCR, and TCRdb's table has in-frame clones only and misses some. The table lists about 7,900 clones, 80% of them singletons. Specimen: CD8+ T cells from blood, collected before liver transplant. These receptors all stem from a human donor who received a liver transplant.

This chain uses TRBV27 with TRBJ1-4; weak D call: TRBD1 (6 bases). The germline V and J ends were trimmed by 6 bases and 8 bases, with 16 bases remaining between them. The CDR3 length is 14 residues. Germline V gene sequence: CDR1 MNHEY, CDR2 SMNVEV (reference sequence). The CDR3 nucleotides are TGTGCCAGCAGCTCAGGGGTGGTAGCAGAAAAACTGTTTTTT. Translation: CASSSGVVAEKLFF.

The CDR3 DNA reads as TGCGCCAGCAGCCAAGAAGGACTAGCGGGGGGTTGTAATGAGCAGTTCTTC. Residues: CASSQEGLAGGCNEQFF. This sequence joins TRBV4-1 and TRBJ2-1, with 14 bases that match TRBD2. This CDR3 region has 17 residues. The trim removed 0 bases at V and 7 bases at J, leaving 5 bases unmatched. Germline V CDR1 and CDR2: MGHRA, YSYEKL.

This sequence joins TRBV5-1 and TRBJ1-2; 10 bases match TRBD1. The CDR3 runs to 16 residues. J gave up 4 bases and V 1 base, and 7 bases lay outside the gene matches. The germline gives CDR1 SGHRS, CDR2 YFSETQ. The CDR3 loop is CASSLTPGQGPYGYTF. The CDR3 nucleotides are TGCGCCAGCAGCTTGACCCCGGGACAGGGGCCCTATGGCTACACCTTC.

The rearrangement links TRBV29-1 to TRBJ2-7; D call uncertain. Germline-derived CDR1 and CDR2 are SQVTM and ANQGSEA. V lost 4 bases to trimming and J lost 0 bases, with 16 bases between them. The length of the CDR3 is 15 residues. The CDR3 DNA reads TGCAGCGTTGTGGGCTCCAATTACCTCTCCTACGAGCAGTACTTC. Amino acid sequence: CSVVGSNYLSYEQYF.

CDR3 residues: CASRRSEVHEQFF. The CDR3 DNA reads as TGTGCCAGCAGACGAAGTGAGGTCCATGAGCAGTTCTTC. V is TRBV4-2 and J is TRBJ2-1; D is undetermined. The CDR3 is 13 residues long. V was clipped by 6 bases and J by 8 bases, with 14 bases between them. The germline gives CDR1 LGHNA, CDR2 YNFKEQ.

A single count supports this clone. The chain joins TRBV27 to TRBJ1-1, with a tentative D call TRBD1 (5 bases). V was pared by 3 bases and J by 5 bases, with 10 bases between. This CDR3 spans 13 amino acids. Germline loops: CDR1 MNHEY, CDR2 SMNVEV (reference sequence). Here the CDR3 reads CASSFGGITEAFF. The CDR3, as DNA: TGTGCCAGCAGTTTTGGGGGGATTACTGAAGCTTTCTTT.

This clone is categorized as large. The V call is TRBV2, the J call TRBJ1-1; no firm D call. Deletions cut 1 base from V and 7 bases from J, with 4 bases between. CDR1 SNHLY and CDR2 FYNNEI come from the germline V gene. The CDR3 sequence is 11 residues long. The CDR3 protein is CASSEGSEAFF. The CDR3 DNA follows: TGTGCCAGCAGTGAAGGGAGTGAAGCTTTCTTT.

In its sample, this clone was seen once. The chain has TRBV11-2 and TRBJ2-7; D may be TRBD1 (5 bases). The germline CDR1 and CDR2 sequences are SGHAT and FQNNGV. CDR3 length equals 17 residues. Trimming left V 0 bases short and J 3 bases short, with 18 bases between. The CDR3: CASSLDAWQGEVYEQYF. Written as DNA, the CDR3 is TGTGCCAGCAGCTTAGATGCCTGGCAGGGCGAGGTCTACGAGCAGTACTTC.

The gene calls are TRBV6-1 and TRBJ2-5; maybe TRBD2 (5 bases). This CDR3 contains 16 residues. Germline assignment: CDR1 MNHNS and CDR2 SASEGT. With 0 bases removed from V and 11 bases from J, the gap between germline ends came to 22 bases. Written as DNA, the CDR3 is TGTGCCAGCAGTGAAGCCTATCAGACTGCGGGTGGAGAGCAGTACTTC. Its protein is CASSEAYQTAGGEQYF.

This clone was observed a few times. The rearrangement links TRBV7-8 to TRBJ2-5; D remains unclear. V lost 2 bases and J 2 bases, leaving 9 bases between the germline ends. Germline V gives CDR1 SGHVS, CDR2 FQNEAQ. This CDR3 comprises 14 residues. The CDR3 coding sequence is TGTGCCAGCAGCTTAATGGAGATGCAAGAGACCCAGTACTTC. As protein: CASSLMEMQETQYF.

This clone was counted a few times. The chain employs TRBV28 and TRBJ2-7, with D perhaps matching TRBD2 (6 bases). Trimming removed 0 bases from V and 3 bases from J, with 12 bases in between. The germline CDR1 and CDR2 sequences are MDHEN and SYDVKM. The CDR3 consists of 15 residues. The chain's CDR3 is CASSLWEGSSYEQYF. The CDR3 nucleotides are TGTGCCAGCAGTTTATGGGAGGGATCGAGCTACGAGCAGTACTTC.

This clone came up a few times. The chain couples TRBV10-2 to TRBJ1-2; 8 bases fit TRBD1. This CDR3 contains 16 residues. Germline CDR1 is WSHSY and CDR2 is SAAADI. Trimming at V came to 0 bases and at J to 8 bases, leaving 11 bases not matched to a gene. CDR3: CASSESSRGQARGYTF. The CDR3 nucleotides read TGCGCCAGCAGTGAGTCCTCACGGGGACAGGCCCGGGGCTACACCTTC.

V usage is TRBV27 and J usage is TRBJ1-5; D is ambiguous. Germline V gives CDR1 MNHEY, CDR2 SMNVEV (reference sequence). Deletions cut 3 bases from V and 0 bases from J, with 6 bases between. This CDR3 has 14 amino acids. CDR3 nucleotide sequence: TGTGCCAGCAGTTTCCAGAATAGCAATCAGCCCCAGCATTTT. Amino acids: CASSFQNSNQPQHF.

This chain joins TRBV4-1 and TRBJ2-7; 8 bases align to TRBD2. Germline-derived CDR1 and CDR2 are MGHRA and YSYEKL. V lost 0 bases, J lost 0 bases, and 7 bases stayed unmatched. This CDR3 region has 17 residues. The CDR3 nucleotides read TGCGCCAGCAGCCAAGAACCTCAAGCGGGGGCCTCCTACGAGCAGTACTTC. Translated: CASSQEPQAGASYEQYF.

V and J are TRBV9 and TRBJ2-3, with D perhaps matching TRBD1 (6 bases). V gave up 4 bases and J gave up 1 base, with 10 bases separating them. The CDR3 sequence is 14 residues long. CDR1 and CDR2 (germline): SGDLS, YYNGEE. Here the CDR3 DNA reads TGTGCCAGCAGCATACAGGGTCGCACAGATACGCAGTATTTT. Translating it yields CASSIQGRTDTQYF. The full variable domain, with the rest looked up from reference TRBV9 and TRBJ2-3, is DSGVTQTPKHLITATGQRVTLRCSPRSGDLSVYWYQQSLDQGLQFLIQYYNGEERAKGNILERFSAQQFPDLHSELNLSSLELGDSALYFCASSIQGRTDTQYFGPGTRLTVL.

The CDR3 region is CASSVARDIGYGYTF. CDR3 coding DNA: TGTGCCAGCAGTGTGGCCCGGGACATAGGCTATGGCTACACCTTC. The rearrangement joins TRBV27 to TRBJ1-2; D may be TRBD1 (6 bases). V lost 5 bases, J lost 4 bases, and 17 bases lay in between. The CDR3 covers 15 residues. In germline, CDR1 is MNHEY, CDR2 SMNVEV (reference sequence).

This chain joins TRBV5-6 and TRBJ2-7; tentative D call: TRBD2 (5 bases). CDR3 length: 14 amino acids. The V end was cut by 0 bases, the J end by 3 bases, with 10 bases between. Germline CDR1 reads SGHDT; CDR2 reads YYEEEE. This CDR3 reads CASSLGGFGYEQYF. CDR3 bases: TGTGCCAGCAGCTTGGGAGGGTTTGGCTACGAGCAGTACTTC.

By share, this clone counts as medium-sized. The rearrangement uses TRBV6-6 and TRBJ1-1, with unresolved D. Germline assignment: CDR1 MNHNY and CDR2 SVGAGI (reference sequence). The CDR3 runs to 15 residues. Trimming took off 6 bases at V and 4 bases at J, with 18 bases between the two ends. The CDR3 loop reads CASSHTRESATEAFF. DNA of the CDR3: TGTGCCAGCAGCCATACACGGGAATCTGCCACTGAAGCTTTCTTT.

This clone showed up just a few times. The V gene is TRBV11-2, the J gene TRBJ2-1; D unresolved. The CDR3 has 12 amino acids. Germline CDR1 is SGHAT and CDR2 is FQNNGV. Between the trimmed V and J ends, which lost 1 base and 7 bases, there was a span of 5 bases. This CDR3 reads CASSLVRNEQFF. DNA for the CDR3: TGTGCCAGCAGCTTAGTACGGAATGAGCAGTTCTTC.

The rearrangement uses TRBV7-9 and TRBJ2-7, with D perhaps TRBD2 (6 bases). This CDR3 has 14 amino acids. Trimming removed 5 bases at V and 0 bases at J, with 11 bases between. The germline CDR1 and CDR2 sequences are SEHNR and FQNEAQ (reference sequence). DNA of the CDR3: TGTGCCAGCAGCCCGGTGGGGGGCTCCTACGAGCAGTACTTC. This codes for CASSPVGGSYEQYF.

This clone is medium-sized in the sample. The chain carries TRBV6-5 and TRBJ1-5; D is uncertain. CDR3 size: 14 residues. Deletions cut 0 bases from V and 9 bases from J, with 12 bases between. Germline V gives CDR1 MNHEY, CDR2 SVGAGI. This chain's CDR3 is CASSYSPGSTPQHF. CDR3 DNA sequence: TGTGCCAGCAGTTACTCGCCGGGTTCAACGCCCCAGCATTTT.

The rearrangement links TRBV11-3 to TRBJ1-1; D is ambiguous. With 1 base removed from V and 5 bases from J, the gap between germline ends came to 8 bases. Germline CDR1 reads SGHNT; CDR2 reads YENEEA. The CDR3 runs to 13 residues. The DNA for the CDR3 is TGTGCCAGCAGCTTAGTGGGCAGAACTGAAGCTTTCTTT. It yields the protein CASSLVGRTEAFF.

As DNA, the CDR3 is TGTGCCAGTAGTAAGGACAGTTGGTTTAATGAGCAGTTCTTC. This sequence encodes CASSKDSWFNEQFF. The chain couples TRBV19 to TRBJ2-1; D may be TRBD1 (6 bases). CDR1 is LNHDA and CDR2 is SQIVND in the germline V gene (reference sequence). V gave up 4 bases and J gave up 7 bases, with 14 bases separating them. The CDR3 sequence is 14 residues long.